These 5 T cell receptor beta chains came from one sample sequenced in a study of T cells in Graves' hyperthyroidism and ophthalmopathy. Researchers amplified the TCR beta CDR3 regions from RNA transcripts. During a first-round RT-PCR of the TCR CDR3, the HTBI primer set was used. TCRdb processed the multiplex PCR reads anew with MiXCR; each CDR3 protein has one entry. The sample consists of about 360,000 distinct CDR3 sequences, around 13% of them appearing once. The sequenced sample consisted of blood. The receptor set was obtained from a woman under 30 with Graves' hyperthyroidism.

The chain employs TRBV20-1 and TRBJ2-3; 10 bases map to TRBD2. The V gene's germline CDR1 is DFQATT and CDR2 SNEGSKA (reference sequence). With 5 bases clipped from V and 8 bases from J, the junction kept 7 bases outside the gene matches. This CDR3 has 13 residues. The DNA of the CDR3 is TGCAGTGCTTTTCTAGCGGGAGAGGTTACGCAGTATTTT. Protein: CSAFLAGEVTQYF.

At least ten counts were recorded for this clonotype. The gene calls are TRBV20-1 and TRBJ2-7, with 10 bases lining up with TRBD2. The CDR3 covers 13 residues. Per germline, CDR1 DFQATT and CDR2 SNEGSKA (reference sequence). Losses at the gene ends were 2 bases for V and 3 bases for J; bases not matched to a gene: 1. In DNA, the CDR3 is TGCAGTGCTAGATGGACTAGCGGCTACGAGCAGTACTTC. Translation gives CSARWTSGYEQYF.

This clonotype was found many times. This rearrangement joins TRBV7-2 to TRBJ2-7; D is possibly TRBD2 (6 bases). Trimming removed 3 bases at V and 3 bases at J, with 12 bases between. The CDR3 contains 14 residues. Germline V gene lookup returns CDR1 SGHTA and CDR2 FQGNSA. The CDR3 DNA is TGTGCCAGCAGCTTCCGGGACTCGATCTACGAGCAGTACTTC. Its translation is CASSFRDSIYEQYF.

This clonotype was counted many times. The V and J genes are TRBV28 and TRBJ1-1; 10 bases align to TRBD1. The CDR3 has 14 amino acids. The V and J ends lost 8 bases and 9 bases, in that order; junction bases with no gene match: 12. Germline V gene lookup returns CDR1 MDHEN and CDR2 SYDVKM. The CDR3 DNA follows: TGTGCCAGCTTTCCCCAAACAGACAGGGGGCAAGCTTTCTTT. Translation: CASFPQTDRGQAFF.

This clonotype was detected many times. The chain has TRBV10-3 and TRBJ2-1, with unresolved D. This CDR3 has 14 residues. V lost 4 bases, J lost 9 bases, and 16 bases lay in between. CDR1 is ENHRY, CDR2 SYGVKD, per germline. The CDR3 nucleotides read TGTGCCATCAGTGGTGATCTCCCAACCACTGAGCAGTTCTTC. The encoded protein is CAISGDLPTTEQFF.